This T cell receptor beta chain is drawn from a study of immune heterogeneity within non-small cell lung tumors. General observations from the study: Dominant CDR3 beta clonotypes repeated across a patient's tumor loci, while different loci held unique high-frequency clones. Between individual patients, the high-frequency T-cell receptor beta clonotypes largely differed.

Template material for each sample was about 560 ng of bulk tumor genomic DNA. Several widely spaced biopsies per primary tumor were taken during surgery. Patients underwent curative surgery for non-small cell lung cancer (untreated and newly diagnosed). CDR1 is SGDLS, CDR2 YYNGEE, per germline. This CDR3 is 13 amino acids long. Trimming removed 4 bases at V and 8 bases at J, with 10 bases between. Multiplex PCR with 32 V and 13 J primers amplified TCR beta CDR3. TCRdb redid the calling of the multiplex PCR reads with MiXCR, one entry per CDR3 protein. The table includes 15,000 or so distinct CDR3 sequences, about 30% detected once. This clonotype was counted only a few times. Antigen specificity is unknown.

This chain uses TRBV9 with TRBJ1-6; D is undetermined. The sequenced sample was lung tumor tissue. The TCR was taken from a man in his forties or fifties with non-small cell lung cancer. The chain's CDR3 is CASSSSMDSPLHF. In DNA form, the CDR3 reads TGTGCCAGCAGCTCATCGATGGATTCACCCCTCCACTTT.